Sequencing of this T cell receptor (beta chain) was carried out in a study of OX40 agonist ivuxolimab in advanced cancers. Notes on the research overall: The costimulatory receptor OX40 (CD134) was targeted by ivuxolimab, a fully human IgG2 agonistic monoclonal antibody. Intravenous ivuxolimab was administered to patients every 2 weeks at six dose levels: 0.01, 0.1, 0.3, 1.5, 3 and 10 mg/kg. Among the approximately 54 dose-escalation patients, 19 had hepatocellular carcinoma, some 15 melanoma, 9 renal cell carcinoma and 9 head and neck cancer. The dose-escalation cohort was about 86% male with a mean age of about 65 years, ranging from about 23 to 85. Patients were allowed to have had prior anti-PD-1, anti-PD-L1 or anti-CTLA-4 therapy, and around 43% of the dose-escalation patients had been treated with checkpoint inhibitors. Three dose-escalation patients achieved partial responses, one with hepatocellular carcinoma and two with cutaneous melanoma. The point of sequencing TCRbeta in the periphery was to test whether ivuxolimab changed TCR sequence diversity and drove clonal T-cell expansion. The monotherapy dose-escalation portion (N = 52 patients) of the phase I ivuxolimab trial is reported in the paper.

Patients with a history of autoimmune disease or receiving systemic immunosuppression were excluded from the trial. In every dose cohort, peripheral blood was drawn for TCR sequencing at baseline, cycle 4 day 1, and cycle 7 day 1. The samples were drawn from a first-in-human, open-label, multicenter phase I dose-escalation trial of ivuxolimab. The trial enrolled adults with locally advanced or metastatic head and neck squamous cell, hepatocellular, melanoma or renal cell carcinoma. Before TCR sequencing, CD4+ and CD8+ T cells were separately sorted from peripheral blood. Broad study findings and their caveats: On average, CD8+ T cells showed more expanded clones than CD4+ T cells after ivuxolimab. The antigen specificity of the peripheral T cells that underwent clonal expansion was not determined. In the 0.1-3.0 mg/kg groups, partial responders had among the lowest normalized peripheral clonal expansion, particularly in CD8+ T cells. At doses from 0.1 to 3.0 mg/kg, clonal expansion was seen in both CD4+ and CD8+ blood T cells between baseline and week 6. Low levels of normalized T-cell clonal expansion were also shown by some nonresponding patients.

The germline V gene encodes CDR1 KGHSH and CDR2 LQKENI. For this chain, trimming is 6 bases at the V end and 3 bases at the J end, and the number of junction bases without a gene match is 10. The CDR3 covers 15 residues, taking in both the cysteine and the phenylalanine. Of all the DNA, just the CDR3 is kept, 45 bases in frame from base 1. On this clone: This receptor's antigen is unknown. Base qualities are not at hand, and no much larger clone is one base apart.

Genomic DNA was isolated from the sorted cells so that the TCRbeta CDR3 region could be sequenced. The immunoSEQ Assay was used for sequencing of TCRbeta CDR3 regions. The clones in this table, taken by TCRdb from immuneACCESS, are in-frame only. Not every clone is retained; where verified, under half of the shortfall comes from an unresolved V gene, and the cause of the rest is unknown. The sample has some 74,000 clones on record, 85% of them singletons. More than 0.5% of the sample is taken by the ten largest. The TCR originated in an adult with an advanced solid tumor such as melanoma, head and neck, liver or kidney cancer. The source material was CD4+ or CD8+ T cells sorted from blood, sampled in a trial of the OX40 agonist ivuxolimab. In this chain, TRBV18 is recombined with TRBJ2-7; 8 bases in the junction line up with TRBD2. CDR3 region: CASSRAAGVDYEQYF. The nucleotide sequence reads as follows: TGTGCCAGCTCCCGGGCAGCGGGAGTGGACTACGAGCAGTACTTC.